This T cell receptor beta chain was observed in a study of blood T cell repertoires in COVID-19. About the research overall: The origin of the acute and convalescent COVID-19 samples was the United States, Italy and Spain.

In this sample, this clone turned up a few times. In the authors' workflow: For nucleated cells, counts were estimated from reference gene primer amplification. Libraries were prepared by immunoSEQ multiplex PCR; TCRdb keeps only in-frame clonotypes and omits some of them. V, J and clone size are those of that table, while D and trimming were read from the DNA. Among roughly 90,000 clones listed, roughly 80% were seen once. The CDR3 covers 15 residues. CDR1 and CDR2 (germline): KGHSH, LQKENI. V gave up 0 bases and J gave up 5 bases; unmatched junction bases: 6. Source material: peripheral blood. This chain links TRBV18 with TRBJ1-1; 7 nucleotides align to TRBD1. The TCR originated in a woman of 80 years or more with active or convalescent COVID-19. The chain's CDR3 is CASSPPDRERTEAFF. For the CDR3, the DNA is TGTGCCAGCTCACCACCCGACAGGGAGAGAACTGAAGCTTTCTTT.